This T cell receptor (beta chain) emerged from a study of shared clonotypes between healthy human individuals. Some clones are missing from TCRdb's copy, which holds only in-frame ones; the method was immunoSEQ multiplex PCR. The sample contains fewer than 500,000 clones, 60% to 80% of which appear only once. Trimming cost V 3 bases and J 3 bases, with 11 bases left between them. CDR3 length: 15 amino acids. The germline V gene has CDR1 SGHVS and CDR2 FQNEAQ. The sample consisted of PBMCs. This sequence joins TRBV7-8 and TRBJ2-2, with D tentatively TRBD2 (6 bases). This sequence was found in a woman aged 40 to 50 in good health. Some clones in this sample may be carry-over from other donors' samples. The CDR3 DNA sequence: TGTGCCAGCAGCTTCCTAGGCGGGGACACCGGGGAGCTGTTTTTT. Protein: CASSFLGGDTGELFF.